This note documents a single T cell receptor beta chain sequence. This could be a read error, since a much larger clone is one nucleotide away. Germline V gives CDR1 MNHNS, CDR2 SASEGT. The CDR3 loop spans 16 amino acids. Between the trimmed V and J ends, which lost 7 bases and 4 bases, there was a span of 17 bases. These data belong to a study of T cells in Graves' hyperthyroidism and ophthalmopathy. Amplification yielded TCR beta CDR3 regions, with RNA transcripts as the source. The HTBI primer set was used in a first-round RT-PCR of the TCR CDR3. TCRdb re-analysed the multiplex PCR reads in MiXCR, keeping a single row per CDR3 protein. The sample has under 350,000 distinct CDR3 sequences, approximately 15% seen once.

The receptor's source is an older woman with Graves' ophthalmopathy. This chain uses TRBV6-1 with TRBJ1-6, with a possible D match to TRBD1 (5 bases). Input material: blood. DNA for the CDR3: TGTGCCAGCAACCCCGGGGCAAGAGTGTATAATTCACCCCTCCACTTT. It encodes CASNPGARVYNSPLHF.